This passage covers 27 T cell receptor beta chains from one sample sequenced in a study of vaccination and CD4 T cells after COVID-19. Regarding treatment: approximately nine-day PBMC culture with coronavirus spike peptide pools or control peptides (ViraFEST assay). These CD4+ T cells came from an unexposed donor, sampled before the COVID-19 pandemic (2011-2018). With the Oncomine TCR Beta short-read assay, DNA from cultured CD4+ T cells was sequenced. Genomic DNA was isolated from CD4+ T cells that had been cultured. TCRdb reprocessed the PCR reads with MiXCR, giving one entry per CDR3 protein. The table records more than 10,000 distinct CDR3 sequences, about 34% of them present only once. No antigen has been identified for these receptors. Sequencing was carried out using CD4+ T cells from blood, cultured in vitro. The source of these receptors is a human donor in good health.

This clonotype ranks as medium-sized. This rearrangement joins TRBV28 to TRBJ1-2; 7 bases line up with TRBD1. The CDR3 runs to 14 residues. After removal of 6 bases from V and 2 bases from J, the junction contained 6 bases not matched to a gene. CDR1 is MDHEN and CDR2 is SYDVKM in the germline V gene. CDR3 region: CASRKQGRNYGYTF. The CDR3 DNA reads TGTGCCAGCAGAAAACAGGGGAGAAACTATGGCTACACCTTC.

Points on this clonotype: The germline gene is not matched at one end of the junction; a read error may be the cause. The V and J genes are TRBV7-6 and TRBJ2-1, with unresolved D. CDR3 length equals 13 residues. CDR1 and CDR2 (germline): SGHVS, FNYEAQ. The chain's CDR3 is CASSFSMANEQFF. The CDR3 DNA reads TGTGCTAGCAGCTTTTCTATGGCAAATGAGCAGTTCTTC.

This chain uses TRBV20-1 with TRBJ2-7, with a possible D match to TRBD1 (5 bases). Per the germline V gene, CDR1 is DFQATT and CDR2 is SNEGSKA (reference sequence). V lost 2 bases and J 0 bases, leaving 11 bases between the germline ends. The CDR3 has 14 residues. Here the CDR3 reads CSARHRTVSYEQYF. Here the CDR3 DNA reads TGCAGTGCTAGACACAGGACGGTCTCCTACGAGCAGTACTTC.

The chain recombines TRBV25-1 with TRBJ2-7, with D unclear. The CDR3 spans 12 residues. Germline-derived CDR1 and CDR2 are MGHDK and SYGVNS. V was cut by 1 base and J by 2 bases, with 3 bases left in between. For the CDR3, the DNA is TGTGCCAGCAGTGAATTAGCCTACGAGCAGTACTTC. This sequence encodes CASSELAYEQYF.

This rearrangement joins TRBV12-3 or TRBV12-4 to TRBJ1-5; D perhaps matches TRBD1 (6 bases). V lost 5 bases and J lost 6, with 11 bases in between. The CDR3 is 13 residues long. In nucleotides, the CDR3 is TGTGCCAGCAGTGGCCACAGGGTTCAGCCCCAGCATTTT. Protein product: CASSGHRVQPQHF.

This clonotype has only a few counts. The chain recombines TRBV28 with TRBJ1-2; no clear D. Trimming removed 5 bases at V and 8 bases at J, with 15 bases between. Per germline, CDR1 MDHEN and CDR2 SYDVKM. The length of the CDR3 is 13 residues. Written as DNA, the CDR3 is TGTGCCAGCAGTATAGGGCCTCTTTACGGCTACACCTTC. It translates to CASSIGPLYGYTF.

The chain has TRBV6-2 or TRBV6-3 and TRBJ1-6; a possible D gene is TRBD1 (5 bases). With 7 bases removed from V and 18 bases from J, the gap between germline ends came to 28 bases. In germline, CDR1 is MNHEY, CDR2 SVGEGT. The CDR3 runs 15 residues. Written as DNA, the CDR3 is TGTGCCAGCATCGACAGCGCAGCTCCAATTTCGGCCCCCCACTTT. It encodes CASIDSAAPISAPHF.

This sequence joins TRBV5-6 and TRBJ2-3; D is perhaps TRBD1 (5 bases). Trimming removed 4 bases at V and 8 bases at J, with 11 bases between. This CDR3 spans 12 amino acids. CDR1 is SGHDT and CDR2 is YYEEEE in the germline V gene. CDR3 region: CASSRGQTTQYF. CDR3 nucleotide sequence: TGTGCCAGCAGCCGCGGACAAACTACGCAGTATTTT.

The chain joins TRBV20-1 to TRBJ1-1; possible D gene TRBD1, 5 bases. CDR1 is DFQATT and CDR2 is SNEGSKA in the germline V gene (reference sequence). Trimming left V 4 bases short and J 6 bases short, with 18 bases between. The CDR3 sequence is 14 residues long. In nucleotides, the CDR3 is TGCAGTGCTACCACCTCCGGACATTACGCTGAAGCTTTCTTT. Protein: CSATTSGHYAEAFF.

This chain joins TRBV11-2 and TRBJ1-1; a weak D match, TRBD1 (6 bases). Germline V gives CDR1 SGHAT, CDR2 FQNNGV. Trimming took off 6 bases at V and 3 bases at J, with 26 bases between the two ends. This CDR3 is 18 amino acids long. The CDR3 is CASRSLRGARGKDTEAFF. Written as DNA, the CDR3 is TGTGCCAGCAGGTCCTTGAGAGGGGCCAGGGGTAAGGACACTGAAGCTTTCTTT.

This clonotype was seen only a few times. The CDR3 protein is CAIDSGRFEQFF. For the CDR3, the DNA is TGTGCCATTGATAGCGGGAGGTTTGAGCAGTTCTTC. The rearrangement uses TRBV10-3 and TRBJ2-1; TRBD2 aligns across 10 bases. From germline, CDR1 is ENHRY and CDR2 SYGVKD. The length of the CDR3 is 12 residues. With V trimmed by 9 bases and J by 9 bases, 5 bases remained unmatched.

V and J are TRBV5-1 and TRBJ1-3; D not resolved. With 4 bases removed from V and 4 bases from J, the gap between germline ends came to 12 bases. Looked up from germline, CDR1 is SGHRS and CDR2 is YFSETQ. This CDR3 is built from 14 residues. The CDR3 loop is CASSLGSMGNTIYF. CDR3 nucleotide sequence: TGCGCCAGCAGCCTGGGGTCGATGGGAAACACCATATATTTT.

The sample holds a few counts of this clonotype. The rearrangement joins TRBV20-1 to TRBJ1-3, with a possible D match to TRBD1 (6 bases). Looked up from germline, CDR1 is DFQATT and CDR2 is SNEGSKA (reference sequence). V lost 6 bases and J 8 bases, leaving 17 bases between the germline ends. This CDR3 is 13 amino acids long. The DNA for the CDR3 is TGCAGTGCCTTAGGACAGACCGACTACACCATATATTTT. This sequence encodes CSALGQTDYTIYF.

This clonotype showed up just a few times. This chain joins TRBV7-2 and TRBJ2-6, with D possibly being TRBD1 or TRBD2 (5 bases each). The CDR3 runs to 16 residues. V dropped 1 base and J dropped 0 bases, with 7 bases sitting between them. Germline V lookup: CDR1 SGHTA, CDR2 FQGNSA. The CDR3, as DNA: TGTGCCAGCAGCTTAGAGGGGAGCTCTGGGGCCAACGTCCTGACTTTC. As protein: CASSLEGSSGANVLTF.

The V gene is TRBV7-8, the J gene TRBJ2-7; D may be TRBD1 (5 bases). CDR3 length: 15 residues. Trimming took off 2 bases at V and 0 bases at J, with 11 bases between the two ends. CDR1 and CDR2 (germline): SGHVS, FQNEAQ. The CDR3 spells CASSLSAGYSYEQYF. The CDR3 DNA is TGTGCCAGCAGCTTATCTGCAGGGTACTCCTACGAGCAGTACTTC. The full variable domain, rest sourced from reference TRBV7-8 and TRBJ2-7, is GAGVSQSPRYKVAKRGQDVALRCDPISGHVSLFWYQQALGQGPEFLTYFQNEAQLDKSGLPSDRFFAERPEGSVSTLKIQRTQQEDSAVYLCASSLSAGYSYEQYFGPGTRLTVT.

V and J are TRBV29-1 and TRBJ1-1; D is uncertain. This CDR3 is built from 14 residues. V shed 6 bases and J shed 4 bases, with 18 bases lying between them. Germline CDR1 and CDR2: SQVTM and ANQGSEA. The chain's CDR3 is CSVLRAGLGTEAFF. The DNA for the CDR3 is TGCAGCGTGCTACGGGCGGGGTTGGGCACTGAAGCTTTCTTT.

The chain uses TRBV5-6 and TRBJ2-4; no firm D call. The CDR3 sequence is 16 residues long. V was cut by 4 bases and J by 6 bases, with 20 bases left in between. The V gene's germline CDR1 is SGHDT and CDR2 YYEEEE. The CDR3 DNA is TGTGCCAGCAGCGCAGTGGCCCGCACGGGTTTAAACATTCAGTACTTC. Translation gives CASSAVARTGLNIQYF.

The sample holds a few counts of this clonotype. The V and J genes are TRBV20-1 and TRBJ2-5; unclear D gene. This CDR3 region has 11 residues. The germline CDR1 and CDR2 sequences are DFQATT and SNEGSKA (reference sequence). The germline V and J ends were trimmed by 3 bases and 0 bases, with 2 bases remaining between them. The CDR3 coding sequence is TGCAGTGCTAGGTACCAAGAGACCCAGTACTTC. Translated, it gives CSARYQETQYF.

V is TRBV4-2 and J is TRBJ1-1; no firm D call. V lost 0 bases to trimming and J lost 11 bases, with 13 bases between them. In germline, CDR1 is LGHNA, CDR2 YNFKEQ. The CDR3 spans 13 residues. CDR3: CASSQDREREAFF. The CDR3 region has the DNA TGTGCCAGCAGCCAAGATCGGGAAAGGGAGGCTTTCTTT.

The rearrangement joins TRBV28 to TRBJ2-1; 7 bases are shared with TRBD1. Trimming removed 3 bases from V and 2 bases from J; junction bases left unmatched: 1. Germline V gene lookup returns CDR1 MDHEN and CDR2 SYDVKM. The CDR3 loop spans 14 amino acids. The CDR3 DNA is TGTGCCAGCAGTTTGACAGGGCCCTACAATGAGCAGTTCTTC. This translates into CASSLTGPYNEQFF. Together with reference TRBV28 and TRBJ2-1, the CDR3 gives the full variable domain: DVKVTQSSRYLVKRTGEKVFLECVQDMDHENMFWYRQDPGLGLRLIYFSYDVKMKEKGDIPEGYSVSREKKERFSLILESASTNQTSMYLCASSLTGPYNEQFFGPGTRLTVL.

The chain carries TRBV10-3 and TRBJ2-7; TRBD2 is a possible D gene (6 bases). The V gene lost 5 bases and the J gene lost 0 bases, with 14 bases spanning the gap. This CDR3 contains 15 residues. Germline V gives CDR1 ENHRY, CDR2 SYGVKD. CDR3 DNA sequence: TGTGCCATCAGTTCCGCTAGCGAGACCTCCTACGAGCAGTACTTC. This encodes CAISSASETSYEQYF.

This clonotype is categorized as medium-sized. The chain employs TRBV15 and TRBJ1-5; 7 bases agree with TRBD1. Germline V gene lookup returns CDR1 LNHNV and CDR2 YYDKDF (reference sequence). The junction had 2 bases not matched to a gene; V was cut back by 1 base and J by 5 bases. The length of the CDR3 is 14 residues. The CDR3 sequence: CATSRAQGDQPQHF. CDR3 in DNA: TGTGCCACCAGCAGAGCCCAGGGGGATCAGCCCCAGCATTTT.

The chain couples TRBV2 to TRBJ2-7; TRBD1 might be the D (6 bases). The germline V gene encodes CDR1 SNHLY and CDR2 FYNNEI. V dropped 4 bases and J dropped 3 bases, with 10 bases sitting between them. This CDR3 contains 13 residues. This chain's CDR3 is CASSGDNLYEQYF. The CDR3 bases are TGTGCCAGCAGTGGGGACAATCTCTACGAGCAGTACTTC.

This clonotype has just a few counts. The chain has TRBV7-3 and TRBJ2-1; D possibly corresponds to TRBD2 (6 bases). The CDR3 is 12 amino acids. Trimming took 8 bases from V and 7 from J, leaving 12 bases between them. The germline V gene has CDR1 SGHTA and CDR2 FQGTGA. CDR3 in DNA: TGTGCCAGCGCCCTTGGGGGGAATGAGCAGTTCTTC. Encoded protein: CASALGGNEQFF.

The CDR3 region is CASTLGGSGANVLTF. CDR3 nucleotide sequence: TGTGCCAGCACCCTGGGTGGCTCTGGGGCCAACGTCCTGACTTTC. V is TRBV12-3 or TRBV12-4 and J is TRBJ2-6; the D is unclear. Trimming removed 7 bases at V and 0 bases at J, with 10 bases between. The CDR3 length is 15 residues.

The chain's CDR3 is CASSQDRQGLGEQYF. As DNA, the CDR3 is TGCGCCAGCAGCCAAGATCGCCAGGGTTTGGGGGAGCAGTACTTC. The genes are TRBV4-3 and TRBJ2-7, with D perhaps TRBD1 (5 bases). The germline gives CDR1 LGHNA, CDR2 YSLEER. The germline V and J ends were trimmed by 0 bases and 7 bases, with 16 bases remaining between them. This CDR3 contains 15 residues.

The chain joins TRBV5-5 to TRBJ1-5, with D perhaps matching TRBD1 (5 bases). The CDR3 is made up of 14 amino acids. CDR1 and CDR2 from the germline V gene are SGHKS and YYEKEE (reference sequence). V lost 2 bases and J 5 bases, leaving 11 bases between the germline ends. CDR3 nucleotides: TGTGCCAGCAGCTTTGCTTGGGGGGATCAGCCCCAGCATTTT. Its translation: CASSFAWGDQPQHF.